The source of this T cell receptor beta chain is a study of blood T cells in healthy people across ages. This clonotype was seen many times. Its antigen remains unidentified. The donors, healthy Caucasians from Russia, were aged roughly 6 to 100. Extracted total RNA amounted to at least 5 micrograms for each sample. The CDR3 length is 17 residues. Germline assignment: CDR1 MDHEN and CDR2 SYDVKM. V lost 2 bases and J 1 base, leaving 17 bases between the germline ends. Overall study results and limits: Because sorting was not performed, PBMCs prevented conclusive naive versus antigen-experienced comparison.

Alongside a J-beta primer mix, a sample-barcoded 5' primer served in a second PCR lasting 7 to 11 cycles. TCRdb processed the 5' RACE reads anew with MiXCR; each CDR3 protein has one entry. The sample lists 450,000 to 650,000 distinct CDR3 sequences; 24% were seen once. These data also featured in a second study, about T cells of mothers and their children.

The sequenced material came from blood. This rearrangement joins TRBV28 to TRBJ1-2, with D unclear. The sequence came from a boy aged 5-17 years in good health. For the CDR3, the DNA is TGTGCCAGCAGTTTACGCCTCTACGAGGGAAATAACTATGGCTACACCTTC. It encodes CASSLRLYEGNNYGYTF.